This passage covers 20 T cell receptor beta chains from one sample sequenced in a study of T-cell reconstitution after alpha-beta-depleted transplantation in children. Preparation of the TCRbeta library involved a method that used unique molecular identifiers. Via MiXCR, TCRdb re-called the PCR reads, giving one row per CDR3 protein. The sample has about 870,000 distinct CDR3 sequences, around 17% seen once; the top ten hold roughly 4.8%. This specimen consisted of PBMCs, mostly from graft donor cells, obtained 360 days after TCRalphabeta/CD19-depleted stem cell transplant. These receptors were collected from a male patient between 5 and 17 years old who had a stem cell transplant for acute lymphoblastic leukemia, so the T cells may come from the graft donor.

The chain couples TRBV29-1 to TRBJ1-1; the match to TRBD1 covers 9 bases. In germline, CDR1 is SQVTM, CDR2 ANQGSEA. The J segment lost 1 base and the V segment lost 8 bases, leaving 5 bases of the junction unmatched. The CDR3 consists of 13 residues. The CDR3 is CSFGTGTNTEAFF. For the CDR3, the DNA is TGCAGCTTCGGGACAGGGACGAACACTGAAGCTTTCTTT.

The chain links TRBV4-1 to TRBJ2-7; a possible D gene is TRBD2 (8 bases). This CDR3 has 16 residues. Per the germline V gene, CDR1 is MGHRA and CDR2 is YSYEKL. Trimming took 4 bases from V and 6 from J, leaving 22 bases between them. This CDR3 reads CASSRQGLDTRPEQYF. CDR3 DNA sequence: TGCGCCAGCAGCCGACAGGGACTAGACACTCGTCCCGAGCAGTACTTC.

V and J are TRBV5-5 and TRBJ2-4; TRBD2 is a possible D gene (5 bases). Germline V gene lookup returns CDR1 SGHKS and CDR2 YYEKEE (reference sequence). Trimming removed 2 bases at V and 1 base at J, with 16 bases between. The CDR3 spans 17 residues. This chain's CDR3 is CASSLGRLRDAKNIQYF. The CDR3 DNA reads as TGTGCCAGCAGCTTAGGGCGTTTGAGGGATGCCAAAAACATTCAGTACTTC.

This clonotype showed up just a few times. V usage is TRBV20-1 and J usage is TRBJ2-3; 8 bases are shared with TRBD2. The CDR3 has 16 residues. V was clipped by 6 bases and J by 1 base; unmatched bases: 12. From germline, CDR1 is DFQATT and CDR2 SNEGSKA (reference sequence). CDR3 in amino acids: CSAPLPGGQGTDTQYF. The CDR3 DNA sequence: TGCAGTGCCCCACTACCGGGAGGGCAGGGCACAGATACGCAGTATTTT.

This clonotype has just a few counts. The chain has TRBV5-6 and TRBJ2-1, with 11 nucleotides matching TRBD2. Looked up from germline, CDR1 is SGHDT and CDR2 is YYEEEE. V lost 1 base and J lost 5; bases outside the gene matches: 14. The CDR3 consists of 19 residues. DNA of the CDR3: TGTGCCAGCAGCTTGACGTTACTGGTGGGACTAGCGGAAGACAATGAGCAGTTCTTC. As protein: CASSLTLLVGLAEDNEQFF. Variable domain in full (rest from reference TRBV5-6 and TRBJ2-1): DAGVTQSPTHLIKTRGQQVTLRCSPKSGHDTVSWYQQALGQGPQFIFQYYEEEERQRGNFPDRFSGHQFPNYSSELNVNALLLGDSALYLCASSLTLLVGLAEDNEQFFGPGTRLTVL.

This clonotype has at least ten counts. The chain carries TRBV12-3 or TRBV12-4 and TRBJ2-5, with D unclear. The V end lost 2 bases, the J end lost 2 bases, and 6 bases lay between the germline ends. The CDR3 is made up of 13 amino acids. CDR3 bases: TGTGCCAGCAGTTTACCGTCTCAAGAGACCCAGTACTTC. Translation: CASSLPSQETQYF.

This clonotype was counted a few times. V is TRBV4-1 and J is TRBJ2-5; 7 nucleotides agree with TRBD2. Germline CDR1 reads MGHRA; CDR2 reads YSYEKL. V dropped 0 bases and J dropped 5; count of bases not matched to a gene: 6. This CDR3 region has 15 residues. CDR3 coding DNA: TGCGCCAGCAGCCAAGATGGGAGGGGTCGGGAGACCCAGTACTTC. Translation: CASSQDGRGRETQYF.

This chain links TRBV12-3 or TRBV12-4 with TRBJ2-1; D not resolved. The CDR3 is made up of 15 amino acids. V lost 2 bases, J lost 4 bases, and 12 bases lay in between. The CDR3 bases are TGTGCCAGCAGTTTATCCCTAGACGGGTACAATGAGCAGTTCTTC. It codes for CASSLSLDGYNEQFF.

The chain links TRBV29-1 to TRBJ1-5; D not certain. V shed 5 bases and J shed 1 base, with 12 bases lying between them. Germline V lookup: CDR1 SQVTM, CDR2 ANQGSEA. The length of the CDR3 is 14 residues. The CDR3 DNA reads TGCAGCGTTTCCGACCTGAGCAGCAATCAGCCCCAGCATTTT. Translated, it gives CSVSDLSSNQPQHF.

This clonotype was seen a handful of times. The V and J genes are TRBV12-3 or TRBV12-4 and TRBJ2-3; D ambiguous. The CDR3 runs 14 residues. V was trimmed by 3 bases and J by 2 bases, leaving 9 bases between them. The CDR3 region has the DNA TGTGCCAGCAGTTTTCCCTCTCTCACAGATACGCAGTATTTT. This sequence encodes CASSFPSLTDTQYF.

In its sample, this clonotype was seen many times. The gene calls are TRBV3-1 and TRBJ2-4, with D unresolved. The germline gives CDR1 LGHDT, CDR2 YNNKEL (reference sequence). V was clipped by 0 bases and J by 0 bases, with 18 bases between them. This CDR3 is 19 amino acids long. CDR3 nucleotides: TGTGCCAGCAGCCAAGACGGGTGGGTAACAATCCTAGCCAAAAACATTCAGTACTTC. Protein product: CASSQDGWVTILAKNIQYF.

Only a few counts were recorded for this clonotype. V and J are TRBV7-6 and TRBJ2-1, with D hard to call. CDR3 size: 14 residues. Germline lookup yields CDR1 SGHVS and CDR2 FNYEAQ. V was shortened by 5 bases and J by 7 bases, with 15 bases between the two germline ends. The CDR3 coding sequence is TGTGCCAGCAGCCCGCGGTCCCGGAGAAATGAGCAGTTCTTC. Amino acids: CASSPRSRRNEQFF.

This clonotype was counted between two and nine times. The chain carries TRBV7-8 and TRBJ1-5; a weak D match, TRBD1 (6 bases). CDR3 size: 16 residues. The germline V and J ends were trimmed by 3 bases and 0 bases, with 12 bases remaining between them. Germline V gene lookup returns CDR1 SGHVS and CDR2 FQNEAQ. Here the CDR3 reads CASSLQGFTSNQPQHF. The DNA for the CDR3 is TGTGCCAGCAGCTTGCAGGGGTTCACTAGCAATCAGCCCCAGCATTTT. Filled out from reference TRBV7-8 and TRBJ1-5, the complete variable domain reads GAGVSQSPRYKVAKRGQDVALRCDPISGHVSLFWYQQALGQGPEFLTYFQNEAQLDKSGLPSDRFFAERPEGSVSTLKIQRTQQEDSAVYLCASSLQGFTSNQPQHFGDGTRLSIL.

This sequence joins TRBV6-1 and TRBJ1-3; the D is unclear. Germline V gene data show CDR1 as MNHNS and CDR2 as SASEGT. Trimming pared 6 bases from V and 0 bases from J, leaving 15 bases between. The CDR3 contains 16 residues. CDR3 nucleotide sequence: TGTGCCAGCAGACAAGGTGGCACGACCTCTGGAAACACCATATATTTT. It yields the protein CASRQGGTTSGNTIYF.

Many counts were recorded for this clonotype. This sequence joins TRBV7-9 and TRBJ2-3; perhaps TRBD1 as D (6 bases). The V gene's germline CDR1 is SEHNR and CDR2 FQNEAQ (reference sequence). This CDR3 is built from 15 residues. V lost 5 bases and J 0 bases, leaving 12 bases between the germline ends. CDR3 loop: CASSPGQFSTDTQYF. CDR3 in DNA: TGTGCCAGCAGCCCCGGACAGTTTAGCACAGATACGCAGTATTTT. Based on the CDR3 plus reference TRBV7-9 and TRBJ2-3, the full variable domain is DTGVSQNPRHKITKRGQNVTFRCDPISEHNRLYWYRQTLGQGPEFLTYFQNEAQLEKSRLLSDRFSAERPKGSFSTLEIQRTEQGDSAMYLCASSPGQFSTDTQYFGPGTRLTVL.

The chain carries TRBV10-3 and TRBJ2-3, with 12 bases aligning to TRBD2. With V trimmed by 2 bases and J by 7 bases, 10 bases remained unmatched. The CDR3 has 17 amino acids. The germline V gene has CDR1 ENHRY and CDR2 SYGVKD. The CDR3 DNA reads as TGTGCCATCAGTGAGAGCTCTCTAGCGGGAGGGCGAAATACGCAGTATTTT. Translation: CAISESSLAGGRNTQYF.

The rearrangement joins TRBV12-3 or TRBV12-4 to TRBJ2-2, with 8 bases lining up with TRBD2. The V gene end was trimmed by 2 bases and the J gene end by 6 bases; junction bases not matched to a gene: 14. The CDR3 spans 18 residues. Written as DNA, the CDR3 is TGTGCCAGCAGTTTAAGGGTAGCGGGAAATGTAAGGCCCGGGGAGCTGTTTTTT. Translating gives CASSLRVAGNVRPGELFF.

The V call is TRBV7-8, the J call TRBJ2-7; 10 bases match TRBD1. CDR1 and CDR2 from the germline V gene are SGHVS and FQNEAQ. The junction had 4 bases not matched to a gene; V was cut back by 5 bases and J by 3 bases. This CDR3 comprises 14 residues. The CDR3 loop is CASSIRDRGYEQYF. CDR3 in DNA: TGTGCCAGCAGCATCCGGGACAGGGGCTACGAGCAGTACTTC.

This chain connects TRBV27 to TRBJ2-2, with D possibly TRBD2 on 5 matching bases. CDR3 length: 13 residues. Germline CDR1 and CDR2: MNHEY and SMNVEV (reference sequence). V lost 2 bases and J 7 bases, leaving 8 bases between the germline ends. The DNA of the CDR3 is TGTGCCAGCAGTTTAAGCGGCGGCGGGGAGCTGTTTTTT. It is translated as CASSLSGGGELFF.

This clonotype was found many times. V is TRBV18 and J is TRBJ1-5; D may be TRBD1 (5 bases). The V end was cut by 5 bases, the J end by 2 bases, with 10 bases between. This CDR3 comprises 14 residues. Germline CDR1 KGHSH, CDR2 LQKENI. The CDR3 protein is CASSTQQGNQPQHF. Written as DNA, the CDR3 is TGTGCCAGCTCAACACAACAGGGCAATCAGCCCCAGCATTTT.